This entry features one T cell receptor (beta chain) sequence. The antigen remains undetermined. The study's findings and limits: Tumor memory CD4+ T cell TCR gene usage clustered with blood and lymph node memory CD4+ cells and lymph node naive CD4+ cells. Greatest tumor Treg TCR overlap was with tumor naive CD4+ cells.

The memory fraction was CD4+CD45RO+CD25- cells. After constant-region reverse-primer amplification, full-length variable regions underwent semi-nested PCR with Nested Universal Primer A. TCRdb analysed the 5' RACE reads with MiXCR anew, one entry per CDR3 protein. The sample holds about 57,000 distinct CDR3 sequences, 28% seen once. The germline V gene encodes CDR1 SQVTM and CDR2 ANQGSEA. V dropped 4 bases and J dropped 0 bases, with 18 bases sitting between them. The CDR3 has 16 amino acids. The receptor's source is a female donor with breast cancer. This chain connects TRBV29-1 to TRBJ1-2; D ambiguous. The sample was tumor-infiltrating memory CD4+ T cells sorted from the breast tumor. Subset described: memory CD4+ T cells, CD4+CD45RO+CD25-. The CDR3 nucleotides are TGCAGCGTTGGAGGGTCGGGTCTGAGAACTAACTATGGCTACACCTTC. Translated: CSVGGSGLRTNYGYTF.